The 20 T cell receptor beta chains below all came from one sample that was sequenced in a study of blood T cell repertoires in COVID-19. Here immunoSEQ multiplex PCR was the method, and the copy in TCRdb shows in-frame clones only, minus some. The data show a few hundred thousand clones, about 90% seen once. The material sequenced was peripheral blood. These receptors were obtained from a woman aged 55-69 years with COVID-19, enrolled during active disease.

This chain links TRBV5-1 with TRBJ2-3; 15 bases line up with TRBD2. CDR3 size: 17 residues. CDR1 and CDR2 (germline): SGHRS, YFSETQ. The trim removed 4 bases at V and 4 bases at J, leaving 7 bases unmatched. This CDR3 reads CASSQGLAGGRADTQYF. In DNA, the CDR3 is TGCGCCAGCAGCCAGGGACTAGCGGGGGGCCGTGCAGATACGCAGTATTTT.

The rearrangement uses TRBV4-3 and TRBJ1-2, with D possibly TRBD1 on 6 matching bases. The germline V gene encodes CDR1 LGHNA and CDR2 YSLEER. V was trimmed by 4 bases and J by 2 bases, leaving 11 bases between them. This CDR3 has 14 amino acids. This CDR3 is CASSPKQGNYGYTF. In nucleotides, the CDR3 is TGCGCCAGCAGCCCAAAACAGGGAAACTATGGCTACACCTTC.

This clone was detected only once. The chain uses TRBV10-3 and TRBJ2-5, with TRBD1 matching over 10 bases. CDR1 and CDR2 (germline): ENHRY, SYGVKD. CDR3 length: 15 residues. With V trimmed by 5 bases and J by 6 bases, 9 bases remained unmatched. CDR3 bases: TGTGCCATCAGTAATGGGACAGGGGCCTTGAAGACCCAGTACTTC. Amino acids: CAISNGTGALKTQYF.

The rearrangement uses TRBV5-1 and TRBJ1-5; 8 bases fit TRBD1. V trimming: 0 bases; J trimming: 0 bases; junction bases outside the gene matches: 8. Per germline, CDR1 SGHRS and CDR2 YFSETQ. The length of the CDR3 is 18 residues. The CDR3 sequence is CASSLGPPGQGSNQPQHF. The DNA for the CDR3 is TGCGCCAGCAGCTTGGGTCCCCCAGGACAGGGTAGCAATCAGCCCCAGCATTTT.

The chain joins TRBV6-5 to TRBJ1-2; the match to TRBD1 covers 9 bases. V lost 3 bases and J lost 5; bases outside the gene matches: 4. Germline values: CDR1 MNHEY, CDR2 SVGAGI. The CDR3 runs to 14 residues. CDR3 coding DNA: TGTGCCAGCAGTTATTTCGGGACAGGGTATGGCTACACCTTC. This sequence encodes CASSYFGTGYGYTF.

A single count supports this clone. The J gene is TRBJ2-3, the V gene TRBV19; TRBD1 is a possible D gene (6 bases). Trimming removed 1 base from V and 5 bases from J, with 13 bases in between. CDR1 and CDR2 (germline): LNHDA, SQIVND (reference sequence). The CDR3 loop spans 15 amino acids. For the CDR3, the DNA is TGTGCCAGTAGTATAGTGGCAGCAGGGGAAGATACGCAGTATTTT. Protein product: CASSIVAAGEDTQYF.

The V and J genes are TRBV27 and TRBJ1-2; D not resolved. Germline V gene sequence: CDR1 MNHEY, CDR2 SMNVEV (reference sequence). Trimming stripped 3 bases from V and 4 bases from J, with 9 bases between. CDR3 length: 13 residues. The CDR3 here is CASSFDSFYGYTF. For the CDR3, the DNA is TGTGCCAGCAGTTTCGACTCCTTCTATGGCTACACCTTC.

This chain links TRBV30 with TRBJ1-1; 9 nucleotides match TRBD1. The CDR3 runs to 18 residues. Trimming removed 0 bases from V and 3 bases from J; junction bases left unmatched: 14. Germline CDR1 and CDR2: GTSNPN and SVGIG (reference sequence). The CDR3 region has the DNA TGTGCCTGGAGTGTAAGGGGCTGGGGACAGGGAAGATACACTGAAGCTTTCTTT. It encodes CAWSVRGWGQGRYTEAFF. Together with reference TRBV30 and TRBJ1-1, the CDR3 gives the full variable domain: SQTIHQWPATLVQPVGSPLSLECTVEGTSNPNLYWYRQAAGRGLQLLFYSVGIGQISSEVPQNLSASRPQDRQFILSSKKLLLSDSGFYLCAWSVRGWGQGRYTEAFFGQGTRLTVV.

This chain joins TRBV19 and TRBJ2-1, with TRBD2 as a possible D gene (7 bases). CDR1 LNHDA and CDR2 SQIVND come from the germline V gene (reference sequence). V was clipped by 9 bases and J by 4 bases, with 19 bases between them. The CDR3 has 15 amino acids. CDR3 amino acids: CASLPGGGRYNEQFF. The CDR3 region has the DNA TGTGCCAGCTTACCTGGGGGGGGCCGATACAATGAGCAGTTCTTC.

This clone was recorded once. The V call is TRBV5-1, the J call TRBJ2-7; the D gene is possibly TRBD1 (6 bases). This CDR3 is built from 12 residues. V dropped 4 bases and J dropped 9 bases, with 14 bases sitting between them. Germline CDR1 reads SGHRS; CDR2 reads YFSETQ. The CDR3 here is CASSHDRFGQYF. The CDR3 coding sequence is TGCGCCAGCAGCCATGACAGGTTTGGGCAGTACTTC.

This chain uses TRBV30 with TRBJ1-1, with D possibly TRBD1 on 5 matching bases. This CDR3 has 12 residues. The V end lost 0 bases, the J end lost 8 bases, and 10 bases lay between the germline ends. Germline lookup yields CDR1 GTSNPN and CDR2 SVGIG (reference sequence). This chain's CDR3 is CAWSVSQGEAFF. CDR3 sequence (DNA): TGTGCCTGGAGTGTAAGTCAGGGAGAAGCTTTCTTT.

This sequence joins TRBV18 and TRBJ1-1, with D maybe TRBD1 (5 bases). The V and J ends lost 6 bases and 7 bases respectively, with 12 bases between them. Per the germline V gene, CDR1 is KGHSH and CDR2 is LQKENI. The CDR3 loop spans 12 amino acids. The CDR3 nucleotides read TGTGCCAGCTCGCCTGGGGGGTATGAAGCTTTCTTT. It specifies CASSPGGYEAFF. The whole variable domain, filled in from reference TRBV18 and TRBJ1-1, reads NAGVMQNPRHLVRRRGQEARLRCSPMKGHSHVYWYRQLPEEGLKFMVYLQKENIIDESGMPKERFSAEFPKEGPSILRIQQVVRGDSAAYFCASSPGGYEAFFGQGTRLTVV.

This clone was seen just once. This chain joins TRBV11-2 and TRBJ2-1; D is perhaps TRBD1 (6 bases). This CDR3 has 17 amino acids. The germline V and J ends were trimmed by 5 bases and 4 bases, with 21 bases remaining between them. CDR1 and CDR2 (germline): SGHAT, FQNNGV. CDR3 sequence: CASSTQPGQPLYNEQFF. The CDR3 DNA reads as TGTGCCAGCAGCACCCAACCTGGACAGCCGTTATACAATGAGCAGTTCTTC.

This clone was detected once. The chain is built from TRBV3-1 (or the pseudogene TRBV3-2) and TRBJ1-1, with 8 bases identical to TRBD1. The CDR3 loop spans 15 amino acids. The ends lost 1 base at V and 7 bases at J; junction bases unmatched: 8. Germline lookup yields CDR1 LGHDT and CDR2 YNNKEL (reference sequence). The CDR3 loop reads CASSQAAGGAGEAFF. The CDR3 DNA follows: TGTGCCAGCAGCCAAGCCGCAGGGGGCGCGGGTGAAGCTTTCTTT.

The chain carries TRBV6-2 or TRBV6-3 and TRBJ1-5, with a possible D match to TRBD1 (5 bases). This CDR3 has 17 amino acids. Trimming shortened V by 5 bases and J by 9 bases, and 26 bases separated the two germline ends. Germline lookup yields CDR1 MNHEY and CDR2 SVGEGT. The DNA for the CDR3 is TGTGCCAGCAGTCCCGAAAAGACGAGGGGTCGGGGAGGGCCCCAGCATTTT. It specifies CASSPEKTRGRGGPQHF.

The chain recombines TRBV7-3 with TRBJ2-7; 7 bases are a match to TRBD2. The junction had 8 bases not matched to a gene; V was cut back by 4 bases and J by 2 bases. This CDR3 has 15 residues. Looked up from germline, CDR1 is SGHTA and CDR2 is FQGTGA. The CDR3 loop is CASSSVGGGAYEQYF. Here the CDR3 DNA reads TGTGCCAGCAGCTCGGTAGGCGGGGGTGCCTACGAGCAGTACTTC.

This clone was detected only once. The chain couples TRBV4-2 to TRBJ2-7, with TRBD2 matching 8 bases. Trimming at V came to 1 base and at J to 3 bases, leaving 5 bases not matched to a gene. The CDR3 is 15 amino acids. Per germline, CDR1 LGHNA and CDR2 YNFKEQ. The CDR3 region is CASSQASTSGYEQYF. The CDR3 region has the DNA TGTGCCAGCAGCCAAGCATCTACTAGCGGCTACGAGCAGTACTTC.

The chain links TRBV4-1 to TRBJ1-4; 7 bases agree with TRBD1. The junction had 1 base not matched to a gene; V was cut back by 2 bases and J by 4 bases. The CDR3 contains 14 residues. Germline CDR1 MGHRA, CDR2 YSYEKL. The CDR3 nucleotides read TGCGCCAGCAGCCAACAGGGGGATAATGAAAAACTGTTTTTT. Translated: CASSQQGDNEKLFF.

The rearrangement joins TRBV11-3 to TRBJ2-7; 7 positions agree with TRBD1. The junction had 4 bases not matched to a gene; V was cut back by 2 bases and J by 3 bases. Germline loops: CDR1 SGHNT, CDR2 YENEEA. This CDR3 has 14 residues. The CDR3 region has the DNA TGTGCCAGCAGCTTAAAGACAGGGAACTACGAGCAGTACTTC. Amino acids: CASSLKTGNYEQYF.

Note on this clone: This specimen includes other DNA sequences encoding the same CDR3. This chain uses TRBV10-3 with TRBJ1-2; tentative D call: TRBD1 (5 bases). Trimming took 2 bases from V and 0 from J, leaving 7 bases between them. CDR1 is ENHRY, CDR2 SYGVKD, per germline. This CDR3 has 14 amino acids. The CDR3 DNA is TGTGCCATCAGTGAGGGACAATCTAACTATGGCTACACCTTC. Translated: CAISEGQSNYGYTF.